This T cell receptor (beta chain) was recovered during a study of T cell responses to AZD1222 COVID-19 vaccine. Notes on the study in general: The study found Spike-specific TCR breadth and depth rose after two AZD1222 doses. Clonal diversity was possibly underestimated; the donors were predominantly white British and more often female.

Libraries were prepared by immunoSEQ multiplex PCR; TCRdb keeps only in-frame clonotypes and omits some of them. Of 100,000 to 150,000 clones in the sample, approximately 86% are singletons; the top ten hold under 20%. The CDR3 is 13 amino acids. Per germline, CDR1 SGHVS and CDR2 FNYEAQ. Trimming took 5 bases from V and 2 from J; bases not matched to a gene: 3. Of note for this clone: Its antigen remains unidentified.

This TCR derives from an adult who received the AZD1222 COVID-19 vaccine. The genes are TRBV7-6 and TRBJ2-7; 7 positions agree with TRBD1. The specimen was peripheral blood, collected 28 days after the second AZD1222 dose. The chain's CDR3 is CASSAGTAYEQYF. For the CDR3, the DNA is TGTGCCAGCAGCGCAGGGACAGCCTACGAGCAGTACTTC.